The source of this T cell receptor beta chain is a study of response to subunit inactivated influenza vaccine. V lost 1 base, J lost 4 bases, and 14 bases lay in between. The CDR3 is 15 residues long. Germline V CDR1 and CDR2: MGHDK, SYGVNS. A remark on this clonotype: No antigen is known for it.

TCRdb analysed the RT-PCR reads with MiXCR anew, one entry per CDR3 protein. Counted here are about 520,000 distinct CDR3 sequences, less than 30% occurring once; the ten biggest clones make up approximately 2%. Overall study findings and caveats: Authors suggested few new T cells are recruited by each seasonal influenza vaccination.

This clonotype was obtained from a man in his fifties who received an inactivated influenza vaccine. This sequence joins TRBV25-1 and TRBJ2-7, with TRBD2 as a possible D gene (6 bases). The input for sequencing was CD4+ T cells sorted from PBMCs, taken around 5 days after vaccination. The CDR3: CASSESGGFFYEQYF. The CDR3 bases are TGTGCCAGCAGTGAATCCGGGGGTTTCTTTTACGAGCAGTACTTC.